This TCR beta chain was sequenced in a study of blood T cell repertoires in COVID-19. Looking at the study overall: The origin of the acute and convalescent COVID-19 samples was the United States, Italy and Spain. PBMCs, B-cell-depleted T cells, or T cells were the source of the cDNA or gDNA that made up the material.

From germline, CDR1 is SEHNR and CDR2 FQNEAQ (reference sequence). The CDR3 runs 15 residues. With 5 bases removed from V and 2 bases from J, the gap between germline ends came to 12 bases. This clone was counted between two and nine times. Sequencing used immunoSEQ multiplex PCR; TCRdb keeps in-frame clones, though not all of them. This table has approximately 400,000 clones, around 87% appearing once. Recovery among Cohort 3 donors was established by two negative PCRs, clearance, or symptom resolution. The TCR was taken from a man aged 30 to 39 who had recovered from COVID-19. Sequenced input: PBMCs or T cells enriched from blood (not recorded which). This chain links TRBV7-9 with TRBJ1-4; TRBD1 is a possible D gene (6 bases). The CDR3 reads CASSLQGTTNEKLFF. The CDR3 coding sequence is TGTGCCAGCAGCCTACAGGGTACGACTAATGAAAAACTGTTTTTT.